Below, 13 T cell receptor beta chains from the same sample are listed, as sequenced in a study of T cells in Graves' hyperthyroidism and ophthalmopathy. Using RNA transcripts as the source, TCR beta CDR3 regions were amplified. First-round RT-PCR targeting the TCR CDR3 was performed with the HTBI primer set. MiXCR was run by TCRdb on the multiplex PCR reads, yielding one entry per CDR3 protein. The top ten clones hold approximately 8.2% of a sample with about 560,000 distinct CDR3 sequences, more than 45% of them seen once. The sequenced material came from peripheral blood or thyroid tissue (not recorded which). The source of these receptors is a woman between 18 and 29 years old with Graves' hyperthyroidism.

J is TRBJ1-5 and V is TRBV20-1; 9 bases are shared with TRBD1. CDR1 DFQATT and CDR2 SNEGSKA come from the germline V gene (reference sequence). The V segment lost 6 bases and the J segment 2 bases; nucleotides outside the gene matches: 5. The CDR3 sequence is 14 residues long. CDR3 nucleotides: TGCAGTGCCAAGGGACAGGGTGGCAATCAGCCCCAGCATTTT. Protein product: CSAKGQGGNQPQHF.

The V gene is TRBV14, the J gene TRBJ1-2, with 8 bases identical to TRBD1. This CDR3 is built from 13 residues. Trimming took 2 bases from V and 8 from J; bases not matched to a gene: 4. CDR1 is SGHDN and CDR2 is FVKESK in the germline V gene. CDR3 coding DNA: TGTGCCAGCAGCCAACTGACAGGGGCGGGCTACACCTTC. The encoded protein is CASSQLTGAGYTF.

Turning to this clonotype: Because it lacks the conserved phenylalanine or tryptophan at the end, this CDR3 is likely a read error. J is TRBJ1-1 and V is TRBV6-1, with 8 bases identical to TRBD1. The CDR3 totals 16 residues. Trimming took 6 bases from V and 9 from J; bases not matched to a gene: 18. Germline values: CDR1 MNHNS, CDR2 SASEGT. The CDR3 region is CASRRTGLKSSRKAFY. The CDR3 coding sequence is TGTGCCAGCAGACGGACAGGGTTGAAGTCGTCTCGGAAAGCTTTCTAT.

V is TRBV19 and J is TRBJ2-7; D is unresolved. Per germline, CDR1 LNHDA and CDR2 SQIVND (reference sequence). V lost 6 bases and J lost 5, with 17 bases in between. This CDR3 comprises 14 residues. CDR3 amino acids: CASRERPWVHEQYF. The CDR3 DNA reads TGTGCCAGTAGAGAACGGCCGTGGGTCCACGAGCAGTACTTC.

As to this clonotype: A read error may be the cause here, since a much bigger clone is one base away. The rearrangement uses TRBV7-9 and TRBJ2-7, with 7 bases aligning to TRBD1. Germline lookup yields CDR1 SEHNR and CDR2 FQNEAQ (reference sequence). CDR3 length equals 15 residues. Germline trimming cut 5 bases from V and 5 bases from J; bases unmatched to any gene: 12. The CDR3: CASSPGDRVRNEQYF. Written as DNA, the CDR3 is TGTGCCAGCAGCCCAGGCGACAGGGTCAGAAACGAGCAGTACTTC. Variable domain in full (rest from reference TRBV7-9 and TRBJ2-7): DTGVSQNPRHKITKRGQNVTFRCDPISEHNRLYWYRQTLGQGPEFLTYFQNEAQLEKSRLLSDRFSAERPKGSFSTLEIQRTEQGDSAMYLCASSPGDRVRNEQYFGPGTRLTVT.

A note on this clonotype: An end of the junction differs from the germline gene, which may be a read error. This chain joins TRBV7-7 and TRBJ2-7; a weak D match, TRBD2 (6 bases). Germline values: CDR1 SSHAT, CDR2 FNYEAQ (reference sequence). This CDR3 spans 13 amino acids. The CDR3 loop reads CASGRESSYEQYF. CDR3 DNA: TGCGCCAGCGGCCGGGAGTCCTCCTACGAGCAGTACTTC.

The CDR3 coding sequence is TGTGCCAGTACTTCCAAATGGGGACAGGGGGCGTTTGGCTACACCTTC. It yields the protein CASTSKWGQGAFGYTF. V usage is TRBV19 and J usage is TRBJ1-2; 12 bases match TRBD1. J lost 7 bases, V lost 7 bases, and 13 bases had no gene match. This CDR3 has 16 amino acids. Per the germline V gene, CDR1 is LNHDA and CDR2 is SQIVND (reference sequence).

In the case of this clonotype: A much more abundant neighbour one base away suggests this may be a read error. The chain recombines TRBV29-1 with TRBJ1-1, with a tentative D call TRBD1 (5 bases). From germline, CDR1 is SQVTM and CDR2 ANQGSEA. The CDR3 runs to 14 residues. CDR3 region: CSVEWIVTATKAFF. CDR3 coding DNA: TGCAGCGTTGAATGGATAGTGACAGCCACTAAAGCTTTCTTT.

The chain uses TRBV15 and TRBJ2-6; 12 bases fit TRBD1. In germline, CDR1 is LNHNV, CDR2 YYDKDF (reference sequence). With 5 bases clipped from V and 2 bases from J, the junction kept 19 bases outside the gene matches. This CDR3 is 22 amino acids long. The CDR3 DNA reads as TGTGCCACCAGCGTCGACTACCGGGACAGGGGGCGCGAGGGTCCTGGGGCCAACGTCCTGACTTTC. It specifies CATSVDYRDRGREGPGANVLTF.

This clonotype occurred many times. The rearrangement uses TRBV19 and TRBJ2-5; possible D gene TRBD2, 6 bases. Trimming shortened V by 4 bases and J by 5 bases, and 8 bases separated the two germline ends. Germline lookup yields CDR1 LNHDA and CDR2 SQIVND (reference sequence). The CDR3 runs 12 residues. This CDR3 is CASSKGRETQYF. For the CDR3, the DNA is TGTGCCAGTAGTAAGGGGAGGGAGACCCAGTACTTC.

The chain links TRBV7-6 to TRBJ1-4; D might be TRBD1 (6 bases). The V end was cut by 1 base, the J end by 3 bases, with 9 bases between. Germline values: CDR1 SGHVS, CDR2 FNYEAQ. The CDR3 runs 15 residues. In DNA, the CDR3 is TGTGCCAGCAGCTTAGTTGGGGGCCCTAATGAAAAACTGTTTTTT. It codes for CASSLVGGPNEKLFF.

The chain couples TRBV25-1 to TRBJ1-1; 7 nucleotides line up with TRBD1. The junction had 22 bases not matched to a gene; V was cut back by 6 bases and J by 0 bases. Looked up from germline, CDR1 is MGHDK and CDR2 is SYGVNS. The length of the CDR3 is 20 residues. CDR3 region: CASSQWGQRMNRGMNTEAFF. As DNA, the CDR3 is TGTGCCAGCAGCCAATGGGGACAGAGGATGAACAGAGGGATGAACACTGAAGCTTTCTTT.

At least ten counts were recorded for this clonotype. V usage is TRBV25-1 and J usage is TRBJ2-2, with 9 bases lining up with TRBD2. The CDR3 sequence is 14 residues long. The V segment lost 10 bases and the J segment 6 bases; nucleotides outside the gene matches: 9. From germline, CDR1 is MGHDK and CDR2 SYGVNS. The DNA of the CDR3 is TGTGCCACGGGTAGCGGGAGAGTCGCCGGGGAGCTGTTTTTT. Protein product: CATGSGRVAGELFF. The full variable domain, in which reference TRBV25-1 and TRBJ2-2 provide the parts outside the CDR3, is EADIYQTPRYLVIGTGKKITLECSQTMGHDKMYWYQQDPGMELHLIHYSYGVNSTEKGDLSSESTVSRIRTEHFPLTLESARPSHTSQYLCATGSGRVAGELFFGEGSRLTVL.